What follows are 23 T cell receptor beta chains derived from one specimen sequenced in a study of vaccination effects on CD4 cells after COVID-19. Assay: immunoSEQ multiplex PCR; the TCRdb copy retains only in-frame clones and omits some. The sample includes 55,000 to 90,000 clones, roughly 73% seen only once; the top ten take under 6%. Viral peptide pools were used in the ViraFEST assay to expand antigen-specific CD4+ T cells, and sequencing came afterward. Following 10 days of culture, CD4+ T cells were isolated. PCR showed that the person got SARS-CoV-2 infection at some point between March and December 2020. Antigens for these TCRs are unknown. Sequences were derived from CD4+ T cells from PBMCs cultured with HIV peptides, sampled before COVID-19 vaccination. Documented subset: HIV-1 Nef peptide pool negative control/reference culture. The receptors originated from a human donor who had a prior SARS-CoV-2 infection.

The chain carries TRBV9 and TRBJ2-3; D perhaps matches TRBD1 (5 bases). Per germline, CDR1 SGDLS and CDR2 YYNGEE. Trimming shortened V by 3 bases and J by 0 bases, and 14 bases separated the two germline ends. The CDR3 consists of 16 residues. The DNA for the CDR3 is TGTGCCAGCAGCGGACGACAGATAACTAGCACAGATACGCAGTATTTT. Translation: CASSGRQITSTDTQYF.

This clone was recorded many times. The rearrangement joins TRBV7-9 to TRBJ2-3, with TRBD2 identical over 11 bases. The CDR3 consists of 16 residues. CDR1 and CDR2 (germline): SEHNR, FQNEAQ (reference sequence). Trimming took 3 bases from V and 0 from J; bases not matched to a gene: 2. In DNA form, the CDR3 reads TGTGCCAGCAGCTTTAGGACTAGCGGGAGCACAGATACGCAGTATTTT. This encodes CASSFRTSGSTDTQYF.

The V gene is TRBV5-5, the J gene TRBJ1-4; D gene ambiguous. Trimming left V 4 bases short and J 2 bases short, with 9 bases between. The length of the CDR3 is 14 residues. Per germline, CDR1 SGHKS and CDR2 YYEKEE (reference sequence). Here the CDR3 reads CASSLIGTNEKLFF. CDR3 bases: TGTGCCAGCAGCCTGATCGGCACTAATGAAAAACTGTTTTTT.

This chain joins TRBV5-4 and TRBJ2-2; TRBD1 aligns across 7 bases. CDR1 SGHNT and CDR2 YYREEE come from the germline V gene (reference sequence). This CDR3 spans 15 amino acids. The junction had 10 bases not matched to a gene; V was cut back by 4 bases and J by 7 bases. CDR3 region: CASSTKGQFDGELFF. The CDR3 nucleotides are TGTGCCAGCAGCACAAAGGGACAGTTTGACGGGGAGCTGTTTTTT.

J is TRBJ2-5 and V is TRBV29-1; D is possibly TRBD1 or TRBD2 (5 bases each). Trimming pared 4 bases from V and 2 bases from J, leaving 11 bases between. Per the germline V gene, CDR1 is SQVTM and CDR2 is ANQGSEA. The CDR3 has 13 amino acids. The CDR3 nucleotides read TGCAGCGTTGTTCTGGGGGATCAAGAGACCCAGTACTTC. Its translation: CSVVLGDQETQYF.

The chain's CDR3 is CASSVEPFNYGYTF. The DNA for the CDR3 is TGTGCCAGCAGCGTAGAGCCATTTAACTATGGCTACACCTTC. The chain couples TRBV9 to TRBJ1-2; D unresolved. V was trimmed by 0 bases and J by 1 base, leaving 7 bases between them. This CDR3 is built from 14 residues. Germline assignment: CDR1 SGDLS and CDR2 YYNGEE.

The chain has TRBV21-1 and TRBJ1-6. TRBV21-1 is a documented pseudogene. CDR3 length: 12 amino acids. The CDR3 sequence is CASSSYNSPLHF. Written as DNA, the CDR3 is TGTGCCAGCAGCTCTTATAATTCACCCCTCCACTTT.

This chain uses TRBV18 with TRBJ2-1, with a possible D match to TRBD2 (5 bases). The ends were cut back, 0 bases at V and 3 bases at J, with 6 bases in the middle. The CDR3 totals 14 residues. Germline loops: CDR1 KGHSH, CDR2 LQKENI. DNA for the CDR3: TGTGCCAGCTCACCACCGGGGAGCTACAATGAGCAGTTCTTC. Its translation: CASSPPGSYNEQFF.

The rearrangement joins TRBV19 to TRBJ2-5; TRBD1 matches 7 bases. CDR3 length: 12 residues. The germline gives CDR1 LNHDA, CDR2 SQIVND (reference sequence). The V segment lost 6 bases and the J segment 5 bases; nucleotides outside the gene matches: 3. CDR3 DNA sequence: TGTGCCAGTAGCAGCAGGGGGGAGACCCAGTACTTC. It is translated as CASSSRGETQYF.

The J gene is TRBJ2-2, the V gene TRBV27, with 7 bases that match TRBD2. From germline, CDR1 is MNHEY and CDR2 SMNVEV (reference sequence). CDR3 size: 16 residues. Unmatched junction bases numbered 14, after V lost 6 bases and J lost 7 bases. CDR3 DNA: TGTGCCAGCAGACCGGGACTAAACCCATCCATCGGGGAGCTGTTTTTT. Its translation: CASRPGLNPSIGELFF.

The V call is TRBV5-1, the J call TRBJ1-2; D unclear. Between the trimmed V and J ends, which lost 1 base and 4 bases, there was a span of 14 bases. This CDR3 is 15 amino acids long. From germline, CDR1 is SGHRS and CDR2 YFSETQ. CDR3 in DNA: TGCGCCAGCAGCTTGCCACAGAATCCATCCTATGGCTACACCTTC. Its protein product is CASSLPQNPSYGYTF.

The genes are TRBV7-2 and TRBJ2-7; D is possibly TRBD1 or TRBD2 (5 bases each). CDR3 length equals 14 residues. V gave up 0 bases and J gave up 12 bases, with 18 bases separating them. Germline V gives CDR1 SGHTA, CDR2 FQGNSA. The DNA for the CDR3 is TGTGCCAGCAGCTTAGCTGGGGCTAGCCCTCGTCTGTACTTC. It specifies CASSLAGASPRLYF.

CDR3 amino acids: CASSDWSGGHEQFF. In nucleotides, the CDR3 is TGTGCCAGCAGCGATTGGTCAGGGGGCCATGAGCAGTTCTTC. This sequence joins TRBV5-4 and TRBJ2-1; 8 nucleotides align to TRBD1. The germline V gene has CDR1 SGHNT and CDR2 YYREEE (reference sequence). The CDR3 loop spans 14 amino acids. V shed 4 bases and J 8 bases; nucleotides not matched to a gene: 8.

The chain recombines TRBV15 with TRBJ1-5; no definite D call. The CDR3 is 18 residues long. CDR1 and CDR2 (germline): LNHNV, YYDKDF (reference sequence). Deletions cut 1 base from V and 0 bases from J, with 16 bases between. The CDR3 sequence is CATSRGITPGYSNQPQHF. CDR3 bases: TGTGCCACCAGCAGAGGAATTACTCCGGGATATAGCAATCAGCCCCAGCATTTT.

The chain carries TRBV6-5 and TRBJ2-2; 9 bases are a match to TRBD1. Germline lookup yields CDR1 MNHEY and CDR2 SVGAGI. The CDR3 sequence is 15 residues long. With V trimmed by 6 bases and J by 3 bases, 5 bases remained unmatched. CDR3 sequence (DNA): TGTGCCAGCAGATCCCGGGACAGGGACACCGGGGAGCTGTTTTTT. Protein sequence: CASRSRDRDTGELFF.

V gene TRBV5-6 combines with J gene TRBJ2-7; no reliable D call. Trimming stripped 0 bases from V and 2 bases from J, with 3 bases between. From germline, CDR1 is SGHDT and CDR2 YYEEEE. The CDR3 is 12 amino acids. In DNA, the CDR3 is TGTGCCAGCAGCTTGGCAACCTACGAGCAGTACTTC. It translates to CASSLATYEQYF.

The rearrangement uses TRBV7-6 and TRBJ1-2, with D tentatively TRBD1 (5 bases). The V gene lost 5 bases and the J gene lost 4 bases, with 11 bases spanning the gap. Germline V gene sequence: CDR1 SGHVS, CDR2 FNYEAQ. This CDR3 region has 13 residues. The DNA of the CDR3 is TGTGCCAGCAGCCGAGGTGGGGGCTATGGCTACACCTTC. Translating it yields CASSRGGGYGYTF.

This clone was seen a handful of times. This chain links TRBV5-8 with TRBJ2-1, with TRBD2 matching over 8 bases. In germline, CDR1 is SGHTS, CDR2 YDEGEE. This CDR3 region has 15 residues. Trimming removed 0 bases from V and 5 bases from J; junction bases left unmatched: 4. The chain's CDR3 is CASSLGTSTHNEQFF. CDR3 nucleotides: TGTGCCAGCAGCTTGGGGACTAGCACCCACAATGAGCAGTTCTTC.

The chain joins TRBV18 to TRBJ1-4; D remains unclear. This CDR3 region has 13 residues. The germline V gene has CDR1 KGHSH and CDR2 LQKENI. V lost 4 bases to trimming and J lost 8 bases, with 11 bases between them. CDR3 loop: CASSRAKGEKLFF. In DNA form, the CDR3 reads TGTGCCAGCTCACGGGCCAAAGGGGAAAAACTGTTTTTT.

The CDR3 reads CASSEQSFPNEKLFF. In nucleotides, the CDR3 is TGTGCCAGCAGTGAGCAGAGTTTCCCTAATGAAAAACTGTTTTTT. This chain uses TRBV2 with TRBJ1-4; D unresolved. The V and J ends lost 3 bases and 3 bases respectively, with 11 bases between them. From germline, CDR1 is SNHLY and CDR2 FYNNEI. The CDR3 loop spans 15 amino acids.

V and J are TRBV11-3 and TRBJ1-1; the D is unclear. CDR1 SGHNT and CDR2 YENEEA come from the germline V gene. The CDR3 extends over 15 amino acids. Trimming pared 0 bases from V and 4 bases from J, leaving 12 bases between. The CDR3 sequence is CASSLDAGWGTEAFF. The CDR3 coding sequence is TGTGCCAGCAGCTTAGACGCGGGTTGGGGCACTGAAGCTTTCTTT.

CDR3 amino acids: CASSYRGTSGSSSYNEQFF. In nucleotides, the CDR3 is TGTGCCAGCAGTTACCGCGGGACTAGCGGGAGTAGTTCCTACAATGAGCAGTTCTTC. The genes are TRBV6-2 or TRBV6-3 and TRBJ2-1; 14 bases line up with TRBD2. Losses at the gene ends were 2 bases for V and 1 base for J; bases not matched to a gene: 7. CDR1 and CDR2 from the germline V gene are MNHEY and SVGEGT. This CDR3 is 19 amino acids long.

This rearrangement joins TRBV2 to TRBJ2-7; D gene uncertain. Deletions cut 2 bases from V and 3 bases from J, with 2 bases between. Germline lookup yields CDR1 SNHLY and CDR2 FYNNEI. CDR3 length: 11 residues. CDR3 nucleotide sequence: TGTGCCAGCAGTGAAATCTACGAGCAGTACTTC. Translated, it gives CASSEIYEQYF.